The entry that follows covers one T cell receptor (beta chain) sequence. Its antigen remains unidentified. Germline and genes here are mouse. The read stops 1 residue short of the end of the CDR3; the missing end is completed from the germline J gene. Germline V lookup: CDR1 SGHND, CDR2 FRSKSL. There are 13 residues in the CDR3. The J segment lost 7 bases and the V segment lost 6 bases, leaving 6 bases of the junction unmatched. CDR3 sequences, V/J genes, frequencies and template counts came from survey-depth TCRbeta sequencing. Profiling relied on immunoSEQ multiplex PCR, and the TCRdb table lists in-frame clones only, not all of them. Of 5,500 to 8,000 clones in the sample, roughly half were seen once. Time point specified: mouse harvest day 7 after allogeneic transplant. Tail vein injection delivered 10^7 T-cell-depleted bone marrow cells and 10^6 splenic CD5+ T cells. The source of the sample is a study of tissue T cells after allogeneic stem cell transplantation.

Study-level findings and limits: Anatomically similar tissues had similar TCR repertoires within each patient.

What was sequenced was lymph node tissue. The chain joins TRBV15 to TRBJ2-7; 10 positions agree with TRBD1. The TCR comes from a female BALB/c mouse given C57BL/6 T cells with graft-versus-host disease after an allogeneic hematopoietic cell transplant. Incomplete CDR3 DNA: TGTGCCAGCAGCCTCCGGACAGGGGGAGAACAGTAC. Translating gives CASSLRTGGEQY. Given in full, the CDR3 is CASSLRTGGEQYF.